This entry describes one T cell receptor beta chain. This receptor's antigen is unknown. The record has no base qualities; no much larger clone is one base away. This sample is part of a study of CD8 T cells in ankylosing spondylitis (dated by TCRdb to the late 2010s). Study-wide context: T cell receptor beta repertoires were profiled in healthy donors and ankylosing spondylitis patients so that disease-linked TCR variants could be found. Peripheral blood was sampled, and synovial fluid was additionally collected from ankylosing spondylitis patients. The whole study cohort included some 100 healthy donors and about two dozen ankylosing spondylitis patients.

The paper as a whole reports these results and caveats: Some motif variants were previously reported in synovial fluid and blood of reactive arthritis patients, suggesting common disease-initiation mechanisms. According to the report, matched synovial fluid samples from ankylosing spondylitis patients were significantly enriched for the disease-linked clones. A TCR beta motif of about eight highly homologous amino acid variants appeared characteristic of blood from ankylosing spondylitis patients. The disease-linked clones showed a CD8+ phenotype and occurred at relatively low frequencies in peripheral blood.

Measured from the cysteine to the phenylalanine, the CDR3 is 16 residues long. Only the CDR3 region is kept as DNA, spanning 48 bases read in frame from base 1. V is trimmed back by 5 bases and J by 4 bases, and the junction contains 8 bases that no gene match accounts for. CDR1 LNHDA and CDR2 SQIVND are derived from the germline V gene (reference sequence). Reads for this sample came from an Illumina HiSeq 2500. TCR beta libraries were prepared by quantitative 5'-RACE with molecular barcodes. The paper's processing steps were these. A new computational method based on a probabilistic model of VDJ rearrangement was used to identify disease-linked TCR variants. The public reads were reanalyzed by TCRdb: fastp trimming at Q25, MiXCR alignment, in-frame beta chains only. Entries are consolidated by CDR3 protein sequence, retaining the most common genes and DNA. The V and J calls reflect TCRdb's pipeline rather than the authors' work. This sample gives approximately 400,000 distinct CDR3 sequences in total; roughly 26% of them show up just once. Roughly 0.9% of the sample is taken by the ten largest.

This TCR was recovered from a male donor with ankylosing spondylitis. The chain is made from TRBV19 and TRBJ2-4, with TRBD2 identical over 10 junction bases. Specimen: blood, either unsorted or a sorted T cell fraction (not recorded which). The DNA sequence is given as TGTGCCAGTAGTTCGGTCGGACTAGCGGAGAAAAACATTCAGTACTTC. This gives the protein CASSSVGLAEKNIQYF.